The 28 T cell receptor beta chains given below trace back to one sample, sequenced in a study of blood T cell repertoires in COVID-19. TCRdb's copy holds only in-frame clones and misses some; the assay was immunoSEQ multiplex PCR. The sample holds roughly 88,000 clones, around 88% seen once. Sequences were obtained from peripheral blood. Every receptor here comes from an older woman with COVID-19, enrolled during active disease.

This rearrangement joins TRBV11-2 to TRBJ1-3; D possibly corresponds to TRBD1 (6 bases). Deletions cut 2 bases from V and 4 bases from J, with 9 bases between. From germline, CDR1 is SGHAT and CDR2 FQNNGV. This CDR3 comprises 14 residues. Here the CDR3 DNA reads TGTGCCAGCAGCTTAAGTACAGGGGGAAACACCATATATTTT. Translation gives CASSLSTGGNTIYF. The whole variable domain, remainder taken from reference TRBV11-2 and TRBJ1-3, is EAGVAQSPRYKIIEKRQSVAFWCNPISGHATLYWYQQILGQGPKLLIQFQNNGVVDDSQLPKDRFSAERLKGVDSTLKIQPAKLEDSAVYLCASSLSTGGNTIYFGEGSWLTVV.

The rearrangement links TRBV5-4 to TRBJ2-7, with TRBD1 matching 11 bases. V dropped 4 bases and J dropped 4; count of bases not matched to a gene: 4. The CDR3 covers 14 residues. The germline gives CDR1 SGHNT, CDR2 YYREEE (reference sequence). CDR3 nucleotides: TGTGCCAGCAGCCGAGGACAGGGGGCTTACGAGCAGTACTTC. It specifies CASSRGQGAYEQYF.

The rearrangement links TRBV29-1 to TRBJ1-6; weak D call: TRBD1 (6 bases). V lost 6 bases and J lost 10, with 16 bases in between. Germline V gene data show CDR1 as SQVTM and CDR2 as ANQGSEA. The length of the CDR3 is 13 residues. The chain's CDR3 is CSVKEQGLSPLHF. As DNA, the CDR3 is TGCAGCGTGAAGGAACAGGGTTTATCACCCCTCCACTTT.

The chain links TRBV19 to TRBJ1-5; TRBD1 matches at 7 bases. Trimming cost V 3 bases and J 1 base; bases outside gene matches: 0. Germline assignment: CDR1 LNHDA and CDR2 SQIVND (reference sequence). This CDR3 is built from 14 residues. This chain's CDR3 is CASSMGQSNQPQHF. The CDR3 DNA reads TGTGCCAGTAGTATGGGACAGAGCAATCAGCCCCAGCATTTT. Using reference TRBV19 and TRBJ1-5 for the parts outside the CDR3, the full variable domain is DGGITQSPKYLFRKEGQNVTLSCEQNLNHDAMYWYRQDPGQGLRLIYYSQIVNDFQKGDIAEGYSVSREKKESFPLTVTSAQKNPTAFYLCASSMGQSNQPQHFGDGTRLSIL.

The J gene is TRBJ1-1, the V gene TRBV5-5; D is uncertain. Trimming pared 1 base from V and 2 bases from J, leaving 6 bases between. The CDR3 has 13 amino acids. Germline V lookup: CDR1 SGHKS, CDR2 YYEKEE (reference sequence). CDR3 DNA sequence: TGTGCCAGCAGCTTGTCCAGAAACACTGAAGCTTTCTTT. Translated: CASSLSRNTEAFF.

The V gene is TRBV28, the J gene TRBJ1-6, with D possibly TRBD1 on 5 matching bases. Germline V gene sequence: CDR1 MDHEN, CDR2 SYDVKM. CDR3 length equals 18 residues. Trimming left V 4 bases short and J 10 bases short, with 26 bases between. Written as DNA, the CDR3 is TGTGCCAGCAGTTCCTCAGGGCAGGGAGGGGAGTCGGAGTCACCCCTCCACTTT. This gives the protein CASSSSGQGGESESPLHF.

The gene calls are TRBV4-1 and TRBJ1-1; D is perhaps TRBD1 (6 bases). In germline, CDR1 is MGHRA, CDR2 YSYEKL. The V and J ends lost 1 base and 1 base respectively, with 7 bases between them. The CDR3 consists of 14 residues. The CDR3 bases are TGCGCCAGCAGCCAAGGGACAGCGAACACTGAAGCTTTCTTT. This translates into CASSQGTANTEAFF.

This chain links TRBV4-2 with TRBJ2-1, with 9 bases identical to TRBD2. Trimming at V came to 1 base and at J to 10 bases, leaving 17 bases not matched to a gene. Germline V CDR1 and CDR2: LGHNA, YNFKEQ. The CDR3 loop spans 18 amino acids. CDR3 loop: CASSQAPIAGARQEEQFF. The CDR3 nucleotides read TGTGCCAGCAGCCAAGCCCCGATAGCGGGGGCTCGGCAAGAGGAGCAGTTCTTC.

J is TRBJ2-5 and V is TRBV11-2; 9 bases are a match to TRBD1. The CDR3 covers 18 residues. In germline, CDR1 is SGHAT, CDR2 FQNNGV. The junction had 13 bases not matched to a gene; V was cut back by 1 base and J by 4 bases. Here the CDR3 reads CASSLGGGPGTGRETQYF. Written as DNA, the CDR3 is TGTGCCAGCAGCTTAGGTGGGGGGCCCGGGACAGGGAGAGAGACCCAGTACTTC. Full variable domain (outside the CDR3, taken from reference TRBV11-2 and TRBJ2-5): EAGVAQSPRYKIIEKRQSVAFWCNPISGHATLYWYQQILGQGPKLLIQFQNNGVVDDSQLPKDRFSAERLKGVDSTLKIQPAKLEDSAVYLCASSLGGGPGTGRETQYFGPGTRLLVL.

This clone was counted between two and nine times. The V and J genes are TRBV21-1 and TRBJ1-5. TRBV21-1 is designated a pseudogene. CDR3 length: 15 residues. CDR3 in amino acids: CASSSAYSGNQPQHF. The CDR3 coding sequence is TGTGCCAGCAGCTCCGCTTACTCGGGCAATCAGCCCCAGCATTTT.

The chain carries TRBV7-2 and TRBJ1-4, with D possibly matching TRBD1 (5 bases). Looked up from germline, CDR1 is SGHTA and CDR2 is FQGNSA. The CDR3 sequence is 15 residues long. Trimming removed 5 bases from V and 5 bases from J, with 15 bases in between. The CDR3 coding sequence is TGTGCCAGCAGCCTTTGGGGGGGGACCAATGAAAAACTGTTTTTT. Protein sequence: CASSLWGGTNEKLFF.

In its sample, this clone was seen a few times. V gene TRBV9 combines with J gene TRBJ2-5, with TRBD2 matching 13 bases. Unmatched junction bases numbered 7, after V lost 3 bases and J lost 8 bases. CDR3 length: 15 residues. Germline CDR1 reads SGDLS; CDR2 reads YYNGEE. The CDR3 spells CASSALLAGGSTQYF. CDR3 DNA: TGTGCCAGCAGCGCCCTACTAGCGGGGGGGTCCACCCAGTACTTC.

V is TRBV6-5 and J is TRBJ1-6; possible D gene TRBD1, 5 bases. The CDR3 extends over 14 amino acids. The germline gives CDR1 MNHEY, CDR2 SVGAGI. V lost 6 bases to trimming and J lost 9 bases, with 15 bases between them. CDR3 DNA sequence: TGTGCCAGCAGGCAATCAGGGCTTGGTTCACCCCTCCACTTT. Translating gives CASRQSGLGSPLHF.

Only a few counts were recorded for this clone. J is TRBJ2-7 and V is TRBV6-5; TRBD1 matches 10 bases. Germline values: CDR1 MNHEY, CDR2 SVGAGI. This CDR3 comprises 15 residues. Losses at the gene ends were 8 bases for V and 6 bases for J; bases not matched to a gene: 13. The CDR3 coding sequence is TGTGCCAGCCAAGACAGGGGGCGGACCTTGGGCGAGCAGTACTTC. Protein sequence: CASQDRGRTLGEQYF.

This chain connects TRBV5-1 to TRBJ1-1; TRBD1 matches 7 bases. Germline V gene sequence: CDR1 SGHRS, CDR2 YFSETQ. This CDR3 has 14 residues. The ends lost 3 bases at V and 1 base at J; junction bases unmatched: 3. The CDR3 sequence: CASSSHRGNTEAFF. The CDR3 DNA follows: TGCGCCAGCAGCTCCCACAGGGGGAACACTGAAGCTTTCTTT.

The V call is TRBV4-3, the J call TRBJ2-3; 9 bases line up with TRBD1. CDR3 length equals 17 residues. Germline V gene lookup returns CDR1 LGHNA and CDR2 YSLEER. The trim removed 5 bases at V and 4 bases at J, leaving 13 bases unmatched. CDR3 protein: CASSAYPDRGKSDTQYF. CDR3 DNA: TGCGCCAGCAGCGCCTACCCGGACAGGGGAAAATCAGATACGCAGTATTTT.

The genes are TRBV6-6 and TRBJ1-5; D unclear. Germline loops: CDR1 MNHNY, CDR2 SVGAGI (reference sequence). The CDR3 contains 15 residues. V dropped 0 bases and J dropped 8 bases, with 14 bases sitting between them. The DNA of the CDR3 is TGTGCCAGCAGTTACTCAATAGGTTGGAGGGAGCCCCAGCATTTT. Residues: CASSYSIGWREPQHF.

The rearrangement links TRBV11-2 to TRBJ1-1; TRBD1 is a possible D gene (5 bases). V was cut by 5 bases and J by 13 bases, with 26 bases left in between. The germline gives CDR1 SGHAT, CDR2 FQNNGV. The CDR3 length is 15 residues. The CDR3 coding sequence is TGTGCCAGCAGCCCCCCGGACCGGCGGCTCCGGGGGGTTTTCTTT. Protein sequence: CASSPPDRRLRGVFF. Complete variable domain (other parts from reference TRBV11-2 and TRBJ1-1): EAGVAQSPRYKIIEKRQSVAFWCNPISGHATLYWYQQILGQGPKLLIQFQNNGVVDDSQLPKDRFSAERLKGVDSTLKIQPAKLEDSAVYLCASSPPDRRLRGVFFGQGTRLTVV.

The CDR3 region has the DNA TGTGCCAGCTCACCACGGACAGGCGACAATGAGCAGTTCTTC. It translates to CASSPRTGDNEQFF. V and J are TRBV18 and TRBJ2-1; 7 nucleotides align to TRBD1. The CDR3 is 14 residues long. The V gene end was trimmed by 1 base and the J gene end by 5 bases; junction bases not matched to a gene: 2. Germline lookup yields CDR1 KGHSH and CDR2 LQKENI.

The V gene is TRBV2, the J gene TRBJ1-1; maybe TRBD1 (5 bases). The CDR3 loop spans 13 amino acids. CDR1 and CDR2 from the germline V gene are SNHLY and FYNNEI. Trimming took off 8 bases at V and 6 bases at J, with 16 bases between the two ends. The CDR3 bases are TGTGCCAGCGGGACTCGCCCGGGCTCTGAAGCTTTCTTT. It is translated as CASGTRPGSEAFF.

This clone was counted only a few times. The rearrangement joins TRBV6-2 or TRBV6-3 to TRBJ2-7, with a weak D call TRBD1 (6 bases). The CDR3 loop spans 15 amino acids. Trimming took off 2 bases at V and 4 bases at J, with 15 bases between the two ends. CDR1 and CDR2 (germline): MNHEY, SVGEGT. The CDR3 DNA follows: TGTGCCAGCAGTTACGGGGCAGGGGTCCAGTACGAGCAGTACTTC. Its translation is CASSYGAGVQYEQYF.

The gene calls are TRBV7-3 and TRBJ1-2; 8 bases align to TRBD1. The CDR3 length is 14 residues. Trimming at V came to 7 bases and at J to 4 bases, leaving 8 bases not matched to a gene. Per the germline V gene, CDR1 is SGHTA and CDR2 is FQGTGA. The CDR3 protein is CASKKTGASYGYTF. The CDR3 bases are TGTGCCAGCAAAAAGACAGGGGCTTCCTATGGCTACACCTTC.

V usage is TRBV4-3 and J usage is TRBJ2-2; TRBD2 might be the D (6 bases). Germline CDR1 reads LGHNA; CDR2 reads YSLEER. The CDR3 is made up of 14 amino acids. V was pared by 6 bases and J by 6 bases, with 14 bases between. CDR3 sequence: CASRRKRVSGELFF. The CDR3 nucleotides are TGCGCCAGCAGGCGAAAGCGGGTCTCCGGGGAGCTGTTTTTT.

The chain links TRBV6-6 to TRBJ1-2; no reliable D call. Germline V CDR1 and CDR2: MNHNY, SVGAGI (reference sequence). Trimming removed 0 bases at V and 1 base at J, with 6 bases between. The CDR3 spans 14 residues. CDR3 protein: CASSYSSINYGYTF. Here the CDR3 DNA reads TGTGCCAGCAGTTACTCTAGCATTAACTATGGCTACACCTTC.

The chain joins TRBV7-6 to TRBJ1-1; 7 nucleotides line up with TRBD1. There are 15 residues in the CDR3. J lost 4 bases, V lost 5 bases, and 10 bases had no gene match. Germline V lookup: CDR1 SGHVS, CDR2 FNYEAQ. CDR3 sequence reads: CASSETGNEGTEAFF. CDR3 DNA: TGTGCCAGCAGCGAGACAGGGAACGAGGGCACTGAAGCTTTCTTT. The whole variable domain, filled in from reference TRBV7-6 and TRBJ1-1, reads GAGVSQSPRYKVTKRGQDVALRCDPISGHVSLYWYRQALGQGPEFLTYFNYEAQQDKSGLPNDRFSAERPEGSISTLTIQRTEQRDSAMYRCASSETGNEGTEAFFGQGTRLTVV.

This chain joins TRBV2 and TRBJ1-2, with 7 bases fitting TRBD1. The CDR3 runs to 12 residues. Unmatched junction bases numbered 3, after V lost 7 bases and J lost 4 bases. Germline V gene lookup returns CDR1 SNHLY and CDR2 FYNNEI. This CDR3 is CASKPGGYGYTF. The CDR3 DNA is TGTGCCAGCAAGCCAGGGGGCTATGGCTACACCTTC.

The CDR3 spells CSVEAGGAYGYTF. In nucleotides, the CDR3 is TGCAGCGTTGAAGCCGGGGGGGCCTATGGCTACACCTTC. The V gene is TRBV29-1, the J gene TRBJ1-2, with D possibly matching TRBD1 (6 bases). CDR1 and CDR2 (germline): SQVTM, ANQGSEA. The CDR3 is 13 residues long. V was clipped by 1 base and J by 4 bases, with 10 bases between them.

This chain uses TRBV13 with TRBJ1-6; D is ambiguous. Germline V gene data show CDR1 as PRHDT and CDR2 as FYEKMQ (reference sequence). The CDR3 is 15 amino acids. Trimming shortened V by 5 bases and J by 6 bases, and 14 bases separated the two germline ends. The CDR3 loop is CASSETPGSNSPLHF. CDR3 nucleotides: TGTGCCAGCAGCGAAACCCCTGGTAGTAATTCACCCCTCCACTTT.